Below, 8 T cell receptor beta chains from the same sample are listed, as sequenced in a study of identical twins. TCRdb re-called the 5' RACE reads through MiXCR, storing one row per CDR3 protein. This sample has 540,000 or so distinct CDR3 sequences, with 20% to 25% found just once. These records were also assigned to another study, of yellow fever vaccine responses in identical twins.

The sequenced material came from CD4+ T cells sorted from blood. These receptors originate from a woman in her late teens or twenties in good health.

This clonotype came up many times. The V gene is TRBV12-3 or TRBV12-4, the J gene TRBJ1-1; D gene uncertain. Trimming left V 1 base short and J 8 bases short, with 5 bases between. The CDR3 runs to 11 residues. CDR3 loop: CASSLVREAFF. CDR3 in DNA: TGTGCCAGCAGTTTAGTCCGAGAAGCTTTCTTT.

V usage is TRBV5-1 and J usage is TRBJ2-7; possibly TRBD2 for D (6 bases). The CDR3 has 16 residues. The V end lost 0 bases, the J end lost 2 bases, and 15 bases lay between the germline ends. Per germline, CDR1 SGHRS and CDR2 YFSETQ. The CDR3 sequence is CASSLDGGGTTYEQYF. DNA for the CDR3: TGCGCCAGCAGCTTGGACGGGGGAGGCACCACCTACGAGCAGTACTTC.

Only a few counts were recorded for this clonotype. The V gene is TRBV9, the J gene TRBJ2-1; 12 nucleotides match TRBD2. Germline CDR1 is SGDLS and CDR2 is YYNGEE. The CDR3 is made up of 19 amino acids. J lost 0 bases, V lost 3 bases, and 10 bases had no gene match. CDR3 amino acids: CASSAGLAGRQSSYNEQFF. The CDR3 DNA sequence: TGTGCCAGCAGCGCAGGACTAGCGGGAAGGCAGAGCTCCTACAATGAGCAGTTCTTC.

The CDR3 sequence: CASRIGGAPNQPQHF. In nucleotides, the CDR3 is TGTGCCAGCAGAATAGGGGGGGCTCCTAATCAGCCCCAGCATTTT. The chain carries TRBV12-3 or TRBV12-4 and TRBJ1-5, with D tentatively TRBD1 (6 bases). The CDR3 covers 15 residues. V gave up 6 bases and J gave up 4 bases, with 16 bases separating them.

This clonotype was observed a handful of times. CDR3 residues: CASSQSGGAVTQYF. In DNA form, the CDR3 reads TGTGCCAGCAGTCAAAGCGGGGGGGCCGTTACGCAGTATTTT. The chain recombines TRBV12-3 or TRBV12-4 with TRBJ2-3, with 10 bases identical to TRBD2. The CDR3 runs to 14 residues. With V trimmed by 5 bases and J by 8 bases, 7 bases remained unmatched.

This clonotype was seen a handful of times. The CDR3 reads CASSLGTGVYEQYF. In DNA, the CDR3 is TGTGCCAGCTCCCTGGGGACAGGGGTCTACGAGCAGTACTTC. The chain combines TRBV5-5 with TRBJ2-7; TRBD1 aligns across 10 bases. CDR3 length equals 14 residues. Unmatched junction bases numbered 7, after V lost 7 bases and J lost 3 bases. CDR1 is SGHKS, CDR2 YYEKEE, per germline (reference sequence).

This clonotype occurred once. This chain joins TRBV7-6 and TRBJ2-1; 7 bases are a match to TRBD1. Germline trimming cut 1 base from V and 9 bases from J; bases unmatched to any gene: 3. Germline V lookup: CDR1 SGHVS, CDR2 FNYEAQ. The CDR3 is made up of 13 amino acids. CDR3 nucleotides: TGTGCCAGCAGCTTAGGTACAGGGGTTGAGCAGTTCTTC. Translated, it gives CASSLGTGVEQFF.

The CDR3 sequence is CASSLESSGNYEQYF. As DNA, the CDR3 is TGCGCCAGCAGCTTGGAGTCTAGCGGGAACTACGAGCAGTACTTC. The rearrangement joins TRBV5-1 to TRBJ2-7; 9 nucleotides match TRBD2. The CDR3 extends over 15 amino acids. Germline trimming cut 0 bases from V and 3 bases from J; bases unmatched to any gene: 4. From germline, CDR1 is SGHRS and CDR2 YFSETQ.